Below, 7 T cell receptor beta chains from the same sample are listed, as sequenced in a study of identical twins. TCRdb fed the 5' RACE reads into MiXCR, producing one record per CDR3 protein. This sample has about 330,000 distinct CDR3 sequences, with 9% to 15% found just once. These records were also assigned to another study, of yellow fever vaccine responses in identical twins.

Sequencing was done on a sample of CD8+ T cells sorted from blood. The receptors stem from a woman between 18 and 29 years old in good health.

This clonotype occurred many times. The chain recombines TRBV29-1 with TRBJ2-2; 9 nucleotides align to TRBD1. V shed 3 bases and J 7 bases; nucleotides not matched to a gene: 6. CDR1 and CDR2 (germline): SQVTM, ANQGSEA. CDR3 length: 14 residues. The CDR3 DNA is TGCAGCGTTGATGGACAGGGGATGGACGGGGAGCTGTTTTTT. The encoded protein is CSVDGQGMDGELFF.

The gene calls are TRBV20-1 and TRBJ2-1, with 9 positions matching TRBD2. This CDR3 is 15 amino acids long. Germline lookup yields CDR1 DFQATT and CDR2 SNEGSKA (reference sequence). V was clipped by 3 bases and J by 0 bases; unmatched bases: 3. As DNA, the CDR3 is TGCAGTGCTAGGCGGGAGGGGAGCTCCTACAATGAGCAGTTCTTC. It translates to CSARREGSSYNEQFF.

This clonotype has just a few counts. CDR3 DNA sequence: TGTGCCAGCAGTTCCTCTAGCGTAGATACGCAGTATTTT. It yields the protein CASSSSSVDTQYF. The V gene is TRBV12-3 or TRBV12-4, the J gene TRBJ2-3; tentatively, D is TRBD2 (6 bases). The V and J ends lost 4 bases and 5 bases respectively, with 10 bases between them. This CDR3 is built from 13 residues.

The chain joins TRBV4-2 to TRBJ2-2; D possibly corresponds to TRBD2 (7 bases). This CDR3 has 15 amino acids. Trimming took off 2 bases at V and 6 bases at J, with 13 bases between the two ends. Germline values: CDR1 LGHNA, CDR2 YNFKEQ. The CDR3 protein is CASSQSRGAPGELFF. For the CDR3, the DNA is TGTGCCAGCAGCCAATCCCGGGGGGCTCCCGGGGAGCTGTTTTTT.

The chain uses TRBV19 and TRBJ1-5, with TRBD1 as a possible D gene (5 bases). The CDR3 covers 16 residues. Trimming removed 6 bases at V and 0 bases at J, with 15 bases between. CDR1 LNHDA and CDR2 SQIVND come from the germline V gene (reference sequence). This CDR3 is CASRPTDTPSNQPQHF. The CDR3 bases are TGTGCCAGTAGACCTACGGACACCCCTAGCAATCAGCCCCAGCATTTT.

This clonotype occurred many times. V and J are TRBV5-1 and TRBJ2-1, with 11 bases identical to TRBD2. The CDR3 consists of 15 residues. Germline trimming cut 2 bases from V and 6 bases from J; bases unmatched to any gene: 4. Germline CDR1 SGHRS, CDR2 YFSETQ. The CDR3 region is CASSLETSGVNEQFF. CDR3 nucleotide sequence: TGCGCCAGCAGCTTAGAGACTAGCGGGGTCAATGAGCAGTTCTTC.

This clonotype has only a few counts. The CDR3: CASSQRSSGGYYNEQFF. CDR3 coding DNA: TGTGCCAGCAGCCAGCGCTCTAGCGGGGGGTACTACAATGAGCAGTTCTTC. The rearrangement uses TRBV12-3 or TRBV12-4 and TRBJ2-1; 11 positions agree with TRBD2. The CDR3 loop spans 17 amino acids. V lost 6 bases, J lost 3 bases, and 10 bases stayed unmatched.